Below, 28 T cell receptor beta chains from the same sample are listed, as sequenced in a study of T cells in Graves' hyperthyroidism and ophthalmopathy. Authors of the study amplified TCR beta CDR3 regions from RNA transcripts. TCR CDR3 underwent first-round RT-PCR with the HTBI primer set. TCRdb called the multiplex PCR reads again in MiXCR, with one record for every CDR3 protein. The table records around 700,000 distinct CDR3 sequences, under 45% of them present only once. The specimen was blood. Every receptor here comes from a woman aged 40 to 50 with Graves' hyperthyroidism.

A note on this clonotype: One end of the junction does not line up with germline, which may come from a read error. The chain uses TRBV4-3 and TRBJ2-5; D call uncertain. From germline, CDR1 is LGHNA and CDR2 YSLEER. CDR3 length: 14 residues. DNA of the CDR3: TGCACCAGCAGCCAACGGTGGAAAGGGGAGACCCAGTACTTC. It is translated as CTSSQRWKGETQYF.

V gene TRBV2 combines with J gene TRBJ2-3; TRBD1 is a possible D gene (6 bases). CDR1 SNHLY and CDR2 FYNNEI come from the germline V gene. The CDR3 has 19 amino acids. Trimming stripped 4 bases from V and 1 base from J, with 24 bases between. CDR3 in amino acids: CASSVVPPTGSLGTDTQYF. The CDR3, as DNA: TGTGCCAGCAGTGTCGTTCCCCCAACAGGGTCTCTTGGCACAGATACGCAGTATTTT.

This clonotype was detected only a few times. The chain is built from TRBV19 and TRBJ1-1; a weak D match, TRBD1 (5 bases). V was shortened by 4 bases and J by 5 bases, with 11 bases between the two germline ends. CDR3 length equals 13 residues. CDR1 and CDR2 from the germline V gene are LNHDA and SQIVND (reference sequence). The CDR3 loop reads CASSTRGGTEAFF. The CDR3 DNA reads as TGTGCCAGTAGTACGCGGGGGGGTACTGAAGCTTTCTTT.

V is TRBV6-5 and J is TRBJ2-6; 9 nucleotides line up with TRBD1. In germline, CDR1 is MNHEY, CDR2 SVGAGI. The CDR3 runs to 17 residues. Trimming at V came to 6 bases and at J to 2 bases, leaving 8 bases not matched to a gene. CDR3 in amino acids: CASRPDRGETGANVLTF. The CDR3 DNA sequence: TGTGCCAGCAGGCCAGACAGGGGGGAAACTGGGGCCAACGTCCTGACTTTC.

This rearrangement joins TRBV24-1 to TRBJ2-2, with 12 bases identical to TRBD1. Germline V CDR1 and CDR2: KGHDR, SFDVKD. V gave up 8 bases and J gave up 5 bases; unmatched junction bases: 8. There are 16 residues in the CDR3. CDR3 loop: CATNPGQGASTGELFF. The CDR3 region has the DNA TGTGCCACCAACCCGGGACAGGGGGCCAGTACCGGGGAGCTGTTTTTT.

This chain joins TRBV20-1 and TRBJ2-5, with 9 positions matching TRBD2. V shed 4 bases and J 0 bases; nucleotides not matched to a gene: 15. The CDR3 loop spans 18 amino acids. Germline CDR1 DFQATT, CDR2 SNEGSKA (reference sequence). The CDR3 DNA reads TGCAGTGCTATGGGGCTAGCGGGGTTGAGCGCTTACCAAGAGACCCAGTACTTC. It translates to CSAMGLAGLSAYQETQYF.

This clonotype was seen more than once but under ten times. V and J are TRBV9 and TRBJ2-2; 9 bases fit TRBD1. Per the germline V gene, CDR1 is SGDLS and CDR2 is YYNGEE. The trim removed 4 bases at V and 5 bases at J, leaving 6 bases unmatched. This CDR3 has 15 residues. CDR3: CASSSRTGETGELFF. The CDR3 nucleotides are TGTGCCAGCAGCTCAAGGACAGGGGAGACCGGGGAGCTGTTTTTT.

CDR3 coding DNA: TGTGCCAGCACTTCGGGAGCCTGGGCTTACGGCTACACCTTC. As protein: CASTSGAWAYGYTF. The genes are TRBV28 and TRBJ1-2, with D uncertain. Per germline, CDR1 MDHEN and CDR2 SYDVKM. The CDR3 has 14 residues. With 7 bases removed from V and 8 bases from J, the gap between germline ends came to 20 bases.

This clonotype was seen a few times. J is TRBJ2-5 and V is TRBV7-9; 9 nucleotides line up with TRBD1. This CDR3 comprises 15 residues. Germline CDR1 is SEHNR and CDR2 is FQNEAQ (reference sequence). V dropped 5 bases and J dropped 4; count of bases not matched to a gene: 8. This CDR3 is CASSLGQGYRETQYF. The CDR3 DNA reads as TGTGCCAGCAGCCTGGGACAGGGATATCGAGAGACCCAGTACTTC.

This clonotype has at least ten counts. The chain employs TRBV7-2 and TRBJ1-2, with a tentative D call TRBD1 (6 bases). The CDR3 totals 17 residues. Looked up from germline, CDR1 is SGHTA and CDR2 is FQGNSA. V dropped 5 bases and J dropped 8 bases, with 27 bases sitting between them. CDR3 amino acids: CASSLIQGRGAFHGYTF. The CDR3 nucleotides are TGTGCCAGCAGCCTGATACAAGGGCGGGGGGCCTTTCACGGCTACACCTTC.

Many counts were recorded for this clonotype. This chain links TRBV14 with TRBJ1-1; D gene unclear. Looked up from germline, CDR1 is SGHDN and CDR2 is FVKESK. Trimming took off 0 bases at V and 1 base at J, with 15 bases between the two ends. This CDR3 is built from 17 residues. The CDR3 here is CASSQDWRKGKNTEAFF. CDR3 sequence (DNA): TGTGCCAGCAGCCAAGATTGGAGGAAGGGAAAGAACACTGAAGCTTTCTTT.

V is TRBV29-1 and J is TRBJ2-3, with D hard to call. The V gene's germline CDR1 is SQVTM and CDR2 ANQGSEA. The CDR3 runs to 14 residues. V was cut by 3 bases and J by 0 bases, with 10 bases left in between. CDR3 DNA: TGCAGCGTTGATGGCAGTGAGAGCACAGATACGCAGTATTTT. Translated, it gives CSVDGSESTDTQYF.

Many counts were recorded for this clonotype. The gene calls are TRBV29-1 and TRBJ2-5, with D hard to call. V lost 4 bases and J 2 bases, leaving 8 bases between the germline ends. Germline CDR1 is SQVTM and CDR2 is ANQGSEA. The CDR3 runs to 12 residues. The CDR3: CSVGVGQETQYF. DNA of the CDR3: TGCAGCGTTGGGGTCGGGCAAGAGACCCAGTACTTC.

Turning to this clonotype: One base away lies a much larger clone, so this may be a sequencing read error. The chain carries TRBV20-1 and TRBJ1-1; TRBD1 is a possible D gene (6 bases). Germline CDR1 DFQATT, CDR2 SNEGSKA (reference sequence). The CDR3 has 11 amino acids. V lost 6 bases and J 6 bases, leaving 11 bases between the germline ends. The DNA of the CDR3 is TGCAGTGCCTCAGGGGACGCTGAAGCTTTCTTT. Its protein product is CSASGDAEAFF.

This sequence joins TRBV2 and TRBJ1-1; D may be TRBD1 (6 bases). The germline V gene encodes CDR1 SNHLY and CDR2 FYNNEI. The CDR3 contains 16 residues. Trimming took off 5 bases at V and 6 bases at J, with 22 bases between the two ends. CDR3 loop: CASSSTTGMIKAEAFF. As DNA, the CDR3 is TGTGCCAGCAGTTCGACGACAGGAATGATTAAAGCTGAAGCTTTCTTT. The whole variable domain, filled in from reference TRBV2 and TRBJ1-1, reads EPEVTQTPSHQVTQMGQEVILRCVPISNHLYFYWYRQILGQKVEFLVSFYNNEISEKSEIFDDQFSVERPDGSNFTLKIRSTKLEDSAMYFCASSSTTGMIKAEAFFGQGTRLTVV.

This chain links TRBV2 with TRBJ1-3; no reliable D call. This CDR3 has 17 amino acids. Germline values: CDR1 SNHLY, CDR2 FYNNEI. V was pared by 4 bases and J by 0 bases, with 16 bases between. CDR3 DNA sequence: TGTGCCAGCAGTGGAAATCCTCTCCAGCACTCTGGAAACACCATATATTTT. It translates to CASSGNPLQHSGNTIYF.

V is TRBV5-6 and J is TRBJ1-5; D gene uncertain. The V end was cut by 4 bases, the J end by 4 bases, with 15 bases between. The CDR3 totals 15 residues. Germline CDR1 SGHDT, CDR2 YYEEEE. CDR3 nucleotides: TGTGCCAGCAGCCACTTTAGTGGGATAAATCAGCCCCAGCATTTT. Amino acids: CASSHFSGINQPQHF.

This clonotype was seen a few times. The V gene is TRBV4-1, the J gene TRBJ2-5; D tentatively reads TRBD1 or TRBD2 (7 bases each). Deletions cut 0 bases from V and 5 bases from J, with 19 bases between. The CDR3 contains 17 residues. The germline V gene has CDR1 MGHRA and CDR2 YSYEKL. The CDR3 sequence: CASSQEWETGRGETQYF. As DNA, the CDR3 is TGCGCCAGCAGCCAAGAATGGGAGACAGGGAGGGGGGAGACCCAGTACTTC.

This clonotype was picked up many times. J is TRBJ2-5 and V is TRBV7-2, with TRBD1 matching over 8 bases. The CDR3 is 16 residues long. Germline CDR1 SGHTA, CDR2 FQGNSA. Germline trimming cut 5 bases from V and 0 bases from J; bases unmatched to any gene: 8. CDR3 loop: CASSARQGPNQETQYF. The CDR3 DNA is TGTGCCAGCAGCGCGCGACAGGGGCCCAACCAAGAGACCCAGTACTTC. Based on the CDR3 plus reference TRBV7-2 and TRBJ2-5, the full variable domain is GAGVSQSPSNKVTEKGKDVELRCDPISGHTALYWYRQSLGQGLEFLIYFQGNSAPDKSGLPSDRFSAERTGGSVSTLTIQRTQQEDSAVYLCASSARQGPNQETQYFGPGTRLLVL.

This clonotype was observed many times. The chain is built from TRBV6-5 and TRBJ1-1; a possible D gene is TRBD1 (6 bases). CDR1 is MNHEY, CDR2 SVGAGI, per germline. Trimming took off 2 bases at V and 4 bases at J, with 17 bases between the two ends. CDR3 size: 16 residues. DNA for the CDR3: TGTGCCAGCAGTTACACAAAGGACAGTCTATCCACTGAAGCTTTCTTT. Translating it yields CASSYTKDSLSTEAFF.

This clonotype was detected a few times. DNA of the CDR3: TGTGCCTGGACCCCAGGTGGGGCCAACGTCCTGACTTTC. This gives the protein CAWTPGGANVLTF. The gene calls are TRBV30 and TRBJ2-6; D is undetermined. Trimming left V 4 bases short and J 3 bases short, with 7 bases between. There are 13 residues in the CDR3. Germline V gene data show CDR1 as GTSNPN and CDR2 as SVGIG (reference sequence).

Many counts were recorded for this clonotype. The CDR3 is CASSLALSGPNQPQHF. Here the CDR3 DNA reads TGTGCCAGCAGCTTAGCGCTGTCAGGGCCCAATCAGCCCCAGCATTTT. The chain carries TRBV7-8 and TRBJ1-5; a possible D gene is TRBD1 (5 bases). Trimming left V 0 bases short and J 3 bases short, with 12 bases between. CDR1 and CDR2 from the germline V gene are SGHVS and FQNEAQ. This CDR3 is 16 amino acids long.

This clonotype was seen only a few times. The chain joins TRBV28 to TRBJ1-2, with TRBD1 matching over 7 bases. Germline-derived CDR1 and CDR2 are MDHEN and SYDVKM. With V trimmed by 7 bases and J by 8 bases, 10 bases remained unmatched. The CDR3 loop spans 13 amino acids. The CDR3 here is CASKPETGYGYTF. The DNA for the CDR3 is TGTGCCAGCAAACCAGAGACAGGGTACGGCTACACCTTC.

This clonotype was observed a few times. The J gene is TRBJ2-5, the V gene TRBV5-4, with TRBD1 as a possible D gene (7 bases). CDR1 is SGHNT, CDR2 YYREEE, per germline (reference sequence). This CDR3 spans 14 amino acids. V was clipped by 0 bases and J by 5 bases, with 11 bases between them. CDR3 in amino acids: CASSLVTGRETQYF. Here the CDR3 DNA reads TGTGCCAGCAGCTTGGTGACAGGGAGGGAGACCCAGTACTTC.

V is TRBV7-8 and J is TRBJ1-6; TRBD1 agrees at 9 bases. The CDR3 has 14 amino acids. The V and J ends lost 3 bases and 9 bases, in that order; junction bases with no gene match: 3. Germline-derived CDR1 and CDR2 are SGHVS and FQNEAQ. CDR3 in DNA: TGTGCCAGCAGCTTGGACAGGGGTATTTCACCCCTCCACTTT. This codes for CASSLDRGISPLHF. The full variable domain, rest sourced from reference TRBV7-8 and TRBJ1-6, is GAGVSQSPRYKVAKRGQDVALRCDPISGHVSLFWYQQALGQGPEFLTYFQNEAQLDKSGLPSDRFFAERPEGSVSTLKIQRTQQEDSAVYLCASSLDRGISPLHFGNGTRLTVT.

This chain links TRBV25-1 with TRBJ1-1; TRBD1 matches at 9 bases. V gave up 6 bases and J gave up 1 base; unmatched junction bases: 6. The germline gives CDR1 MGHDK, CDR2 SYGVNS. The CDR3 spans 15 residues. CDR3 nucleotides: TGTGCCAGCAGACTTCAGGGACAGGGGAACACTGAAGCTTTCTTT. It encodes CASRLQGQGNTEAFF.

The chain recombines TRBV11-1 with TRBJ1-1; D remains ambiguous. The CDR3 is 15 amino acids. Germline CDR1 reads SGHAT; CDR2 reads FQDESV (reference sequence). Trimming took 6 bases from V and 1 from J, leaving 15 bases between them. The CDR3 here is CASRRGGSENTEAFF. The CDR3 coding sequence is TGTGCCAGCAGAAGAGGTGGCAGCGAGAACACTGAAGCTTTCTTT.

The chain carries TRBV6-6 and TRBJ1-1; D uncertain. Trimming took 2 bases from V and 1 from J, leaving 11 bases between them. CDR3 length: 15 amino acids. CDR1 and CDR2 from the germline V gene are MNHNY and SVGAGI (reference sequence). The CDR3 is CASSYEGKQNTEAFF. The CDR3 DNA reads TGTGCCAGCAGTTACGAGGGCAAACAGAACACTGAAGCTTTCTTT.